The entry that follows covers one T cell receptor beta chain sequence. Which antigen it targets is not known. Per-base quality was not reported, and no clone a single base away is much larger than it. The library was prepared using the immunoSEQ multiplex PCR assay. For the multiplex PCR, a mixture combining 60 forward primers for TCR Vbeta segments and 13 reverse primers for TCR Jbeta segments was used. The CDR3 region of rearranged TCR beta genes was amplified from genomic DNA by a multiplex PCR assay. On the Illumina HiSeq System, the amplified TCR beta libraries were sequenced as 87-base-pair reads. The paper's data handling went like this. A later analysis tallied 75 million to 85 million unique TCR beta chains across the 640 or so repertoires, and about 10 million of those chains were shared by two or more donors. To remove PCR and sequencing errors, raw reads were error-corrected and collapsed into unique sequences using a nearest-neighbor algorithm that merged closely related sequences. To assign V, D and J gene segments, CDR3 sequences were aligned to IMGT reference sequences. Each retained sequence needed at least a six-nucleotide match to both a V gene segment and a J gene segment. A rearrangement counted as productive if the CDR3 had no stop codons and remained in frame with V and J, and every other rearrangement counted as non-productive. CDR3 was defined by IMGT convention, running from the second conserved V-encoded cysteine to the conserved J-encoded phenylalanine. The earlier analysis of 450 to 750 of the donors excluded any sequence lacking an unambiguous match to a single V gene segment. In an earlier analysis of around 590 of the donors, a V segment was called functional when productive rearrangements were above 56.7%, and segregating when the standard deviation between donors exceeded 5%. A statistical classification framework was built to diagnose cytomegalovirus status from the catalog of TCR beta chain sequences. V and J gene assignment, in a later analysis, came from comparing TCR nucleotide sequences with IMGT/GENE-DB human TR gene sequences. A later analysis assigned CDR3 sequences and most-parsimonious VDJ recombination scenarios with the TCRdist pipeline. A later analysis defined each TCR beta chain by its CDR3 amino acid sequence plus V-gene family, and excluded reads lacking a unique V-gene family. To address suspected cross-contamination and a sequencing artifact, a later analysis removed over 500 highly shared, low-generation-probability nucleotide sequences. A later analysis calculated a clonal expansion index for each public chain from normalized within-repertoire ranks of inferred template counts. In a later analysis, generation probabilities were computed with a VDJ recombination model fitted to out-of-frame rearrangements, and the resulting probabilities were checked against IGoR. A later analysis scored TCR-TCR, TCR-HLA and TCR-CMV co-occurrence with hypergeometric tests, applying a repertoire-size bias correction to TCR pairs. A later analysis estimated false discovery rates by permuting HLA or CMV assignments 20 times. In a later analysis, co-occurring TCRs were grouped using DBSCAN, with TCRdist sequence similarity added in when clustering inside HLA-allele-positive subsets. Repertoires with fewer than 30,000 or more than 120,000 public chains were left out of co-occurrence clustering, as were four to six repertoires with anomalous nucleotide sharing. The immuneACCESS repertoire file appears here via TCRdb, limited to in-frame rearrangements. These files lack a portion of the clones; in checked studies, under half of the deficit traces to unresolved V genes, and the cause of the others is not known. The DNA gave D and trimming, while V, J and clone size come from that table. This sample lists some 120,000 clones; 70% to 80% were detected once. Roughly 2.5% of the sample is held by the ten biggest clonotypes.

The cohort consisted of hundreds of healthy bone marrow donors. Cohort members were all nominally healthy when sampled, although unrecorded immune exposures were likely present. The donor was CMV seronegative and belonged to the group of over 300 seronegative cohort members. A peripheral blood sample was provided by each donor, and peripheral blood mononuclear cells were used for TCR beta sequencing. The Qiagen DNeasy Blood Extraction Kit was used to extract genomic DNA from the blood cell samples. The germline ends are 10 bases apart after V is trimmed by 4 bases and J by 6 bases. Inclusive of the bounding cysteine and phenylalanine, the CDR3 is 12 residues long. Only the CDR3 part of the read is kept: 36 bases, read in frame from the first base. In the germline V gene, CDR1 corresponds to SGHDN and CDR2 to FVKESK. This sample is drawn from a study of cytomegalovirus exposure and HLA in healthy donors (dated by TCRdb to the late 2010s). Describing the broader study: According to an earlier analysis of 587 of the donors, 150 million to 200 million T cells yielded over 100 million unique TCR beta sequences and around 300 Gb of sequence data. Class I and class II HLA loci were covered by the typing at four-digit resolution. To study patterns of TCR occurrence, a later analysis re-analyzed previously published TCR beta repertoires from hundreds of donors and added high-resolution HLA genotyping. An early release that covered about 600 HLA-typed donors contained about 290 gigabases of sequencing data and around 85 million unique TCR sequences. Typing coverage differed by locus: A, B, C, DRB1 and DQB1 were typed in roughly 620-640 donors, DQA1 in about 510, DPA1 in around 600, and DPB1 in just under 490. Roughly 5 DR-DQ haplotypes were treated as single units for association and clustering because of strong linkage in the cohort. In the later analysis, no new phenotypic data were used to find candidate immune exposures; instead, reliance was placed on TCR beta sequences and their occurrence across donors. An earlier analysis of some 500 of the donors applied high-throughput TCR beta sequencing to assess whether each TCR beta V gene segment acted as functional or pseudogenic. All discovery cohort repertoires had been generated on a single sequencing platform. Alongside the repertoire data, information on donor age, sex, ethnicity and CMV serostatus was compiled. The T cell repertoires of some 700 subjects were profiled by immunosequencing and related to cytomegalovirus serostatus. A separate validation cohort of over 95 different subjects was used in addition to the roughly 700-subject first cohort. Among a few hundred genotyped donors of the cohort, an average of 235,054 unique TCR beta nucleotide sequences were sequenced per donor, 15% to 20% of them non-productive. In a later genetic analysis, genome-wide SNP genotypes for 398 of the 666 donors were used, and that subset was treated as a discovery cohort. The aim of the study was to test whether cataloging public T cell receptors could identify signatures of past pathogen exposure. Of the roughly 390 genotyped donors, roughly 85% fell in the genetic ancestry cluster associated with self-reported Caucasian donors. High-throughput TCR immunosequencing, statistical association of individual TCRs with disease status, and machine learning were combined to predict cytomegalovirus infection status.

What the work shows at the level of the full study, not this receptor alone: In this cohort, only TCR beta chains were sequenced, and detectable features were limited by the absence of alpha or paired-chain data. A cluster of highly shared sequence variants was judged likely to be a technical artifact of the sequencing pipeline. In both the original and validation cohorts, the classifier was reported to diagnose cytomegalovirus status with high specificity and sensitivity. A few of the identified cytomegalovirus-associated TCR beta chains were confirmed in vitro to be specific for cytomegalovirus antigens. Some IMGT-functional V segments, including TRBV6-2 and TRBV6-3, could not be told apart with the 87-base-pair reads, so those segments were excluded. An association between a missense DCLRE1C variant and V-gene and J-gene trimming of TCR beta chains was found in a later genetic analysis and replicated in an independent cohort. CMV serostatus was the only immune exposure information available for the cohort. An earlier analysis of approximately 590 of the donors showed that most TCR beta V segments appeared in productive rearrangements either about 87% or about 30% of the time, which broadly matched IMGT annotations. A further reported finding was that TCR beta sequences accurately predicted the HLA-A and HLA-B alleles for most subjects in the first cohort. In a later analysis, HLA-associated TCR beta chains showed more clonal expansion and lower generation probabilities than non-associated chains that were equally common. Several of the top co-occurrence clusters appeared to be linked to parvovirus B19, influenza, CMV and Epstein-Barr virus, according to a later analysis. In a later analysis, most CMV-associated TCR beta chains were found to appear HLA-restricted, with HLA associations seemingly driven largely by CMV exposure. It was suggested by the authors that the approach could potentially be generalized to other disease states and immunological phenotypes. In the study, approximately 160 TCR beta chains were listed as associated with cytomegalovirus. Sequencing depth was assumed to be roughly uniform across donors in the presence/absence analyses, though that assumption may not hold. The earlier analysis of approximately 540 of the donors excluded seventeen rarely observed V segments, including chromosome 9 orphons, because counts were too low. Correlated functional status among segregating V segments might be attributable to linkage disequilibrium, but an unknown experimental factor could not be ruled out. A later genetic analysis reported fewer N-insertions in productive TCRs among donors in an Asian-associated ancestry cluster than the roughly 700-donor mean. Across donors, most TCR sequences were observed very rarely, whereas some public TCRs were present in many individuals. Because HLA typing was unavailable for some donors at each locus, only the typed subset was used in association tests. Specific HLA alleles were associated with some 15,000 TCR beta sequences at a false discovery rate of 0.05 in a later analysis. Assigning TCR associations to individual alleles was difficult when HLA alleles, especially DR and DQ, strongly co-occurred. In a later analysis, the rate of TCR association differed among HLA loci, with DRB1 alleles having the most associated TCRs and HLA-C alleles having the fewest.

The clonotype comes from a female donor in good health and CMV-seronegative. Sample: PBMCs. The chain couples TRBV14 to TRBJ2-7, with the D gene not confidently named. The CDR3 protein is CASSPSRIEQYF. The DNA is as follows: TGTGCCAGCAGCCCGTCGAGAATCGAGCAGTACTTC.